This T cell receptor beta chain was recovered during a study of OX40 agonist ivuxolimab in advanced cancers. Study-wide context: Ivuxolimab was a fully human IgG2 agonistic monoclonal antibody targeting the costimulatory receptor OX40 (CD134). Intravenous ivuxolimab was administered to patients every 2 weeks at six dose levels: 0.01, 0.1, 0.3, 1.5, 3 and 10 mg/kg. Of the approximately 53 patients in dose escalation, about 20 had hepatocellular carcinoma, roughly 15 had melanoma, 9 had renal cell carcinoma and 9 had head and neck cancer. The dose-escalation cohort was roughly 87% male with a mean age of around 64 years, ranging from roughly 23 to 90. Prior anti-PD-1, anti-PD-L1 or anti-CTLA-4 therapy was permitted, and checkpoint inhibitors had been received by under 50% of dose-escalation patients. Partial responses occurred in three dose-escalation patients, of whom one had hepatocellular carcinoma and two had cutaneous melanoma. The point of sequencing TCRbeta in the periphery was to test whether ivuxolimab changed TCR sequence diversity and drove clonal T-cell expansion. The paper covers the monotherapy dose-escalation part of the phase I ivuxolimab trial, which included N = 52 patients. Overall study outcomes, separate from this receptor: Which antigens the clonally expanded peripheral T cells were specific for was not determined. After ivuxolimab, CD8+ T cells had more expanded clones than CD4+ T cells on average. Low levels of normalized T-cell clonal expansion were also shown by some nonresponding patients. Partial responders in the 0.1-3.0 mg/kg groups had among the lowest normalized peripheral clonal expansion, especially among CD8+ T cells. At doses of 0.1 to 3.0 mg/kg, clonal expansion of both CD4+ and CD8+ blood T cells was observed from baseline to week 6.

Spanning cysteine to phenylalanine, the CDR3 consists of 14 amino acids. The kept DNA is CDR3 alone, 42 bases in frame from the first base. Relative to germline, V is 2 bases shorter and J is 1 base shorter, with 6 bases between their ends. The germline V gene supplies CDR1 MDHEN and CDR2 SYDVKM. With respect to this clone: Its antigen target is currently unknown. Within one base of it there is no much larger clone, and no base qualities were kept.

To sequence the TCRbeta CDR3 region, genomic DNA was isolated from the sorted cells. The immunoSEQ Assay was used for sequencing of TCRbeta CDR3 regions. TCRdb carries this immuneACCESS record with in-frame sequences only. Its versions omit some clonotypes, under half of them owing to an unresolved V gene in the studies checked, with the rest unexplained. This sample gives 100,000 or so clones in total; 90% of them show up just once. The ten largest make up 0.31% of the sample. Patients with a history of autoimmune disease or receiving systemic immunosuppression were excluded from the trial. In every dose cohort, peripheral blood was drawn for TCR sequencing at baseline, cycle 4 day 1, and cycle 7 day 1. The samples were taken from a phase I, first-in-human, multicenter, open-label dose-escalation trial of ivuxolimab. Adults with locally advanced or metastatic melanoma, renal cell, hepatocellular, or head and neck squamous cell carcinoma were enrolled in the trial. CD4+ and CD8+ T cells were sorted separately from peripheral blood before TCR sequencing.

The material was CD4+ or CD8+ T cells sorted from blood, obtained in a trial of the OX40 agonist ivuxolimab. This chain is built from TRBV28 and TRBJ2-1; the D gene cannot be named for sure. The sequence was collected from an adult with an advanced solid tumor such as melanoma, head and neck, liver or kidney cancer. For the CDR3, the sequence is CASSLLSSYNEQFF. The DNA sequence is as follows: TGTGCCAGCAGTTTACTATCTTCCTACAATGAGCAGTTCTTC.